These 4 T cell receptor beta chains share one sample of origin, sequenced in a study of blood T cell repertoires in COVID-19. Produced via immunoSEQ multiplex PCR; TCRdb's table is partial and in-frame only. The table includes about 86,000 clones, 79% detected once. Sequencing was performed on peripheral blood. The receptors were sampled from a man in his 70s with acute or convalescent COVID-19.

The chain employs TRBV9 and TRBJ2-3; D perhaps matches TRBD1 (6 bases). Trimming cost V 0 bases and J 0 bases, with 8 bases left between them. The CDR3 is 15 amino acids. The germline CDR1 and CDR2 sequences are SGDLS and YYNGEE. The CDR3 protein is CASSVGTASTDTQYF. As DNA, the CDR3 is TGTGCCAGCAGCGTAGGGACAGCTAGCACAGATACGCAGTATTTT.

This clone was counted between two and nine times. The chain combines TRBV4-1 with TRBJ1-1; perhaps TRBD1 as D (5 bases). This CDR3 has 15 residues. CDR1 MGHRA and CDR2 YSYEKL come from the germline V gene. Between the trimmed V and J ends, which lost 5 bases and 7 bases, there was a span of 20 bases. The CDR3 loop is CASSRFMGGWGEAFF. The CDR3 DNA sequence: TGCGCCAGCAGCAGATTCATGGGGGGATGGGGTGAAGCTTTCTTT.

The chain uses TRBV9 and TRBJ1-2; 9 nucleotides line up with TRBD1. V lost 7 bases to trimming and J lost 1 base; unmatched junction nucleotides: 5. This CDR3 has 14 amino acids. In germline, CDR1 is SGDLS, CDR2 YYNGEE. The CDR3 here is CASRQDRGNYGYTF. The CDR3 nucleotides read TGTGCCAGCCGCCAGGACAGGGGTAACTATGGCTACACCTTC.

A single count supports this clone. The gene calls are TRBV11-2 and TRBJ2-2, with D possibly being TRBD2 (7 bases). This CDR3 comprises 15 residues. V shed 5 bases and J shed 3 bases, with 13 bases lying between them. Germline CDR1 reads SGHAT; CDR2 reads FQNNGV. Here the CDR3 reads CASSRGALDTGELFF. The CDR3 coding sequence is TGTGCCAGCAGCCGGGGGGCCCTAGACACCGGGGAGCTGTTTTTT. Complete variable domain (other parts from reference TRBV11-2 and TRBJ2-2): EAGVAQSPRYKIIEKRQSVAFWCNPISGHATLYWYQQILGQGPKLLIQFQNNGVVDDSQLPKDRFSAERLKGVDSTLKIQPAKLEDSAVYLCASSRGALDTGELFFGEGSRLTVL.